The present T cell receptor (beta chain) was sequenced within a study of T cell changes during pregnancy in multiple sclerosis. This CDR3 contains 14 residues. CDR1 and CDR2 from the germline V gene are MDHEN and SYDVKM. Trimming shortened V by 6 bases and J by 4 bases, and 15 bases separated the two germline ends. The method was immunoSEQ multiplex PCR; TCRdb's version includes in-frame clones alone and lacks a portion of them. Here the sample spans 65,000 to 85,000 clones, around 90% being singletons. The chain is built from TRBV28 and TRBJ1-1; maybe TRBD1 (6 bases). The sample consisted of CD4+ T cells from peripheral blood mononuclear cells, taken after pregnancy. The receptor was isolated from a female donor with multiple sclerosis, enrolled in a pregnancy study. The chain's CDR3 is CASRIGRGATEAFF. The CDR3 DNA reads as TGTGCCAGCAGGATTGGACGGGGGGCCACTGAAGCTTTCTTT.